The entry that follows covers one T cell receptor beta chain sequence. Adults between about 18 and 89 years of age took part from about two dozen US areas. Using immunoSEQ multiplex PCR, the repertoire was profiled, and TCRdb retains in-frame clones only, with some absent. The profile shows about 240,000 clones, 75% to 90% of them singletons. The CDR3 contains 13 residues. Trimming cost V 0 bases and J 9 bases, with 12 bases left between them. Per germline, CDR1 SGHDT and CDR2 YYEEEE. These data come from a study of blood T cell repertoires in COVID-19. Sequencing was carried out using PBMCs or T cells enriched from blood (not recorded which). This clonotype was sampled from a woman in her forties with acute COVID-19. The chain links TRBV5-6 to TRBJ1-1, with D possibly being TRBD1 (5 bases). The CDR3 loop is CASSLEGVGKAFF. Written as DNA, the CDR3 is TGTGCCAGCAGCTTGGAAGGGGTGGGGAAAGCTTTCTTT.